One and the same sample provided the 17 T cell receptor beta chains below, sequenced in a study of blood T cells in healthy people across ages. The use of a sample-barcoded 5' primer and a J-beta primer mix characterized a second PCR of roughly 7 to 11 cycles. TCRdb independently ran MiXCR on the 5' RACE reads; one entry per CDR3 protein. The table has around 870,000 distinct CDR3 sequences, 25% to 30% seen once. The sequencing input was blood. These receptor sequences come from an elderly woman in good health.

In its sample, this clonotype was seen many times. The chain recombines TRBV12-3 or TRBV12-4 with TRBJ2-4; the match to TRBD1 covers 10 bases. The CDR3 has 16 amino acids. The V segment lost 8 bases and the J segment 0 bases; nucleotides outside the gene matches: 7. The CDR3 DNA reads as TGTGCCAGCGGCAGACAGGGGGCCTTAGCCAAAAACATTCAGTACTTC. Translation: CASGRQGALAKNIQYF.

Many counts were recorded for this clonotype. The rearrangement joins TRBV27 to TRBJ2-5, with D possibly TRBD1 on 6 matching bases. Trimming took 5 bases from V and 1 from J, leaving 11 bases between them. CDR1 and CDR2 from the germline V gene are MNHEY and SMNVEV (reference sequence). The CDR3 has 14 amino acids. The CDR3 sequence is CASSQGHTQETQYF. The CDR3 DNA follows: TGTGCCAGCAGTCAGGGACATACCCAAGAGACCCAGTACTTC.

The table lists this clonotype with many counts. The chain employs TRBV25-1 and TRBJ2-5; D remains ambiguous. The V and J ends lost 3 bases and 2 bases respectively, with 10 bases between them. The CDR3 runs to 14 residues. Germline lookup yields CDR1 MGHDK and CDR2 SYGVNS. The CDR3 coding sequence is TGTGCCAGCAGTGACCCCTTGGGGCAAGAGACCCAGTACTTC. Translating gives CASSDPLGQETQYF.

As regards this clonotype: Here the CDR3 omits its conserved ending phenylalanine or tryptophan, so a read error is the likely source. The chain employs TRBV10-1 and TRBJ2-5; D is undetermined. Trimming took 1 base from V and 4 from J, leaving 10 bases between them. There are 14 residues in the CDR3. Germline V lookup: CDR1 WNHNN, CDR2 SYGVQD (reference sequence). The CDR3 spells CASSELGSPETQYV. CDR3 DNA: TGCGCCAGCAGTGAGTTGGGATCCCCAGAGACCCAGTACGTT.

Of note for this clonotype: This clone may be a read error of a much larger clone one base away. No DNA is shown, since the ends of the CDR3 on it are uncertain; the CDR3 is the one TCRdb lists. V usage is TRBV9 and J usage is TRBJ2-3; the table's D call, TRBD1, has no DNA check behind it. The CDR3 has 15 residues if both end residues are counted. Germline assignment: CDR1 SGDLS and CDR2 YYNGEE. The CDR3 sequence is CASSVARGSTDTRYF.

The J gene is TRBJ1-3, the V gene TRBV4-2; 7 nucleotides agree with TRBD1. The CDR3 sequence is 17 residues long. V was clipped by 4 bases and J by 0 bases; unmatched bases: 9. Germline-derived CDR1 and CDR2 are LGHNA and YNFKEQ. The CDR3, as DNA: TGTGCCAGCAGCCGAGATACAGGGGCCAACTCTGGAAACACCATATATTTT. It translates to CASSRDTGANSGNTIYF.

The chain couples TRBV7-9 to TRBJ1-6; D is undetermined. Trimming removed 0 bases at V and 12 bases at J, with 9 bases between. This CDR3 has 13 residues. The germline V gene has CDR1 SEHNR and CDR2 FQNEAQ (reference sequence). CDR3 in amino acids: CASSLAGTVPLHF. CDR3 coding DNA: TGTGCCAGCAGCTTAGCGGGCACCGTACCCCTCCACTTT.

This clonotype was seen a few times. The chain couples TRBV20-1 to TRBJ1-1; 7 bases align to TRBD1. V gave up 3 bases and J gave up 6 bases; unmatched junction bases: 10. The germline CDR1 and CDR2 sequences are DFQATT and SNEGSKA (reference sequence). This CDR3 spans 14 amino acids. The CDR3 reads CSARDPRGGAEAFF. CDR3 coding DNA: TGCAGTGCTAGGGACCCCAGGGGGGGTGCTGAAGCTTTCTTT.

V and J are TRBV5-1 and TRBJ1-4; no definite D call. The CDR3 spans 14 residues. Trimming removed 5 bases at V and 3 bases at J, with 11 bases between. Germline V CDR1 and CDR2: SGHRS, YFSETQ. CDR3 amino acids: CASRREVANEKLFF. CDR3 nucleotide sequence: TGCGCCAGCAGGCGGGAGGTGGCTAATGAAAAACTGTTTTTT.

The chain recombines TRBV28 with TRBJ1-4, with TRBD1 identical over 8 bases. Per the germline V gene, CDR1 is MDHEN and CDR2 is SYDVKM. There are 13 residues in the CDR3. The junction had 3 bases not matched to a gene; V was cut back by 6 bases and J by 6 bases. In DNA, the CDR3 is TGTGCCAGCAGGCGACAGGGGTATGAAAAACTGTTTTTT. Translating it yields CASRRQGYEKLFF.

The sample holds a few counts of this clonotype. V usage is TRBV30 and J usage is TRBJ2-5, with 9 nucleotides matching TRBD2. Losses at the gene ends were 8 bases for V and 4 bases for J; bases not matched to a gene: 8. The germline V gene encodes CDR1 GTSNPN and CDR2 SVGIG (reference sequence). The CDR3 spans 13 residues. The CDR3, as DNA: TGTGCCGGCACAGCGGGGGGCCCAGAGACCCAGTACTTC. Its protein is CAGTAGGPETQYF.

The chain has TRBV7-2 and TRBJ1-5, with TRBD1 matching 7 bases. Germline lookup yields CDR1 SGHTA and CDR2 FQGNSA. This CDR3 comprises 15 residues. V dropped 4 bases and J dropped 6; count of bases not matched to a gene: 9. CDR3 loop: CASSSTGHGSQPQHF. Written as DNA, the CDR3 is TGTGCCAGCAGCTCGACAGGGCACGGTAGTCAGCCCCAGCATTTT.

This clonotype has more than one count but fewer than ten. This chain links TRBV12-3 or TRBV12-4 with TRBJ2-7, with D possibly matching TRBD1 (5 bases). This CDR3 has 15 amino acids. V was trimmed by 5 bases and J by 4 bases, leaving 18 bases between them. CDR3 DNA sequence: TGTGCCAGCAGTCCCTCCGGGTCAGGGCGGTACGAGCAGTACTTC. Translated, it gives CASSPSGSGRYEQYF.

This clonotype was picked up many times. As DNA, the CDR3 is TGTGCCAGCAGCTCTGTGCAGGGGTTCGAGCAGTACTTC. It specifies CASSSVQGFEQYF. J is TRBJ2-7 and V is TRBV7-2, with D possibly TRBD1 on 6 matching bases. V was cut by 4 bases and J by 6 bases, with 13 bases left in between. Germline V gene lookup returns CDR1 SGHTA and CDR2 FQGNSA. The CDR3 has 13 residues. Supplemented by reference TRBV7-2 and TRBJ2-7, the full variable domain reads GAGVSQSPSNKVTEKGKDVELRCDPISGHTALYWYRQSLGQGLEFLIYFQGNSAPDKSGLPSDRFSAERTGGSVSTLTIQRTQQEDSAVYLCASSSVQGFEQYFGPGTRLTVT.

CDR3 sequence (DNA): TGCAGCGTTTACGCGGTCCCTCCCCCACAAATCCGAGACCTTCTGGGTAATTGGGCCCTCCACTTT. Amino acid sequence: CSVYAVPPPQIRDLLGNWALHF. The chain couples TRBV29-1 to TRBJ1-6; no reliable D call. V was clipped by 5 bases and J by 14 bases, with 46 bases between them. The CDR3 runs to 22 residues. The germline gives CDR1 SQVTM, CDR2 ANQGSEA.

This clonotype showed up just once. Written as DNA, the CDR3 is TGTGCCAGCAGCTTAGTGGGACTACGGCCGGGCGAGCAGTACTTC. Protein product: CASSLVGLRPGEQYF. The chain is built from TRBV7-2 and TRBJ2-5, with 7 bases aligning to TRBD2. The J call may be incorrect, as the DNA end agrees better with TRBJ2-7. This CDR3 has 15 amino acids. Looked up from germline, CDR1 is SGHTA and CDR2 is FQGNSA.

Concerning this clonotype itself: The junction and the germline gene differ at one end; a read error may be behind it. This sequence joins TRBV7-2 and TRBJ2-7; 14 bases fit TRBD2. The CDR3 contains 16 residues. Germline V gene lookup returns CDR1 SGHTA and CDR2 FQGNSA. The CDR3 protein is CAGSSGLAGVSAEQYF. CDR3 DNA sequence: TGTGCCGGCAGCTCGGGACTAGCGGGAGTATCAGCCGAGCAGTACTTC.